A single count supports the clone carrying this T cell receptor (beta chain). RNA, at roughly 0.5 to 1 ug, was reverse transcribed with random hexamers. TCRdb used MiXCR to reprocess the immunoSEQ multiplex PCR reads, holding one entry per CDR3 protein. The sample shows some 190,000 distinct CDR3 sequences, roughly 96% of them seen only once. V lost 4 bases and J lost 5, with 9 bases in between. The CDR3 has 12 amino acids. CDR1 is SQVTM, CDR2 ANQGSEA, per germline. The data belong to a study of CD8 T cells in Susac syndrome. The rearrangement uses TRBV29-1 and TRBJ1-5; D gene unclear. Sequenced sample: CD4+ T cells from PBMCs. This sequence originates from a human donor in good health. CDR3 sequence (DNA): TGCAGCGTTGCGTGTTCTTATCAGCCCCAGCATTTT. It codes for CSVACSYQPQHF.